A single T cell receptor (beta chain) is shown here with its context. There are 13 residues in the CDR3. Germline V gives CDR1 ENHRY, CDR2 SYGVKD. This sample is part of a study of technical replicates of blood from several donors. Sequencing was performed with immunoSEQ multiplex PCR; in TCRdb, only in-frame clones are kept and a portion is missing. The data hold roughly 80,000 clones, with approximately 94% observed a single time. The rearrangement joins TRBV10-3 to TRBJ2-5; D perhaps matches TRBD2 (5 bases). The DNA end is a closer match to TRBJ2-7, so the J assignment may be wrong. The sequence derives from a human donor in good health. The sequenced sample consisted of T cells isolated from PBMCs. This chain's CDR3 is CAISEEGTYEQYF. In DNA, the CDR3 is TGTGCCATCAGTGAGGAGGGAACCTACGAGCAGTACTTC.